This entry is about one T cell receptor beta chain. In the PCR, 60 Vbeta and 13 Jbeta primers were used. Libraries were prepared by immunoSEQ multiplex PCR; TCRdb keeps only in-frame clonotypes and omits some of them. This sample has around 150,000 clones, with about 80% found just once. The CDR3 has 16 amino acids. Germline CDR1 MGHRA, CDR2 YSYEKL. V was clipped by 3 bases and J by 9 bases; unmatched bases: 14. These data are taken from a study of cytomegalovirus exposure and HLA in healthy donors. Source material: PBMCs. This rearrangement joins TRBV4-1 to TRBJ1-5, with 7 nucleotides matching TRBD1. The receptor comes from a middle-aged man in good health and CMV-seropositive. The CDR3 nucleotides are TGCGCCAGCAGCCAGACTGTCCAGGGGGTTCTGCGGCCCCAGCATTTT. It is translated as CASSQTVQGVLRPQHF.